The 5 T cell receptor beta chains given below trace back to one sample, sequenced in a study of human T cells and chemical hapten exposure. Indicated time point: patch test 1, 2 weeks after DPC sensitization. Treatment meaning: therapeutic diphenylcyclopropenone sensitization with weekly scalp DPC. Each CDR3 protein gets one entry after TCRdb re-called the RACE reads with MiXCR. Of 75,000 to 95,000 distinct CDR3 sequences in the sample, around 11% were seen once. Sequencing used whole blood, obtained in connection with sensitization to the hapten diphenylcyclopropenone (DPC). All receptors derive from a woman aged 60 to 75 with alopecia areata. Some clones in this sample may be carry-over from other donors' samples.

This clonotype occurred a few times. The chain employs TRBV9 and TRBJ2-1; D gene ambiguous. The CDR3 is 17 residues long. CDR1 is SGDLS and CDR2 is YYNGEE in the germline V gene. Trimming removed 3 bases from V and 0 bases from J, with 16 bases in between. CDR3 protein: CASSGRLTDYSYNEQFF. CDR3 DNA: TGTGCCAGCAGCGGGAGACTTACAGATTACTCCTACAATGAGCAGTTCTTC.

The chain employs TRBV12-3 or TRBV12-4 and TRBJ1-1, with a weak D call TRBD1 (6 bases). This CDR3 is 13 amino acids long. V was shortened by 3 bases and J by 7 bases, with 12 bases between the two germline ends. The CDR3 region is CASSFDIQGEAFF. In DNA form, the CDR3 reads TGTGCCAGCAGTTTTGACATACAGGGTGAAGCTTTCTTT.

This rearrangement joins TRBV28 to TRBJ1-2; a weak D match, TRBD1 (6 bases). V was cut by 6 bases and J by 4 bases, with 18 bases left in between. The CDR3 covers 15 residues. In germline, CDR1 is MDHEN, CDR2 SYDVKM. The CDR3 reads CASSWGQEGSYGYTF. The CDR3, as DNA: TGTGCCAGCAGCTGGGGGCAGGAGGGGAGCTATGGCTACACCTTC.

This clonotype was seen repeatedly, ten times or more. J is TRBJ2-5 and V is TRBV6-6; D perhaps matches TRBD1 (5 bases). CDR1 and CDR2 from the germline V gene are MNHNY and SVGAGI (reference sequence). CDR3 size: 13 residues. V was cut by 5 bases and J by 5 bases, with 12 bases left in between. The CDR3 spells CASSPRVGETQYF. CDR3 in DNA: TGTGCCAGCAGTCCCAGGGTCGGGGAGACCCAGTACTTC.

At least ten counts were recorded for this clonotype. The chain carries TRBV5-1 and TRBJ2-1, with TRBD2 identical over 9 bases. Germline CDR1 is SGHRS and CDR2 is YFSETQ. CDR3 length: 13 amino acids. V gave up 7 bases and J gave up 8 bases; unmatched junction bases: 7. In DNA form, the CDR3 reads TGCGCCAGCTCTCCTAGCGGGGCTGATGAGCAGTTCTTC. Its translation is CASSPSGADEQFF.